This is a list of T cell receptor beta chains from one sample in a study of T cell repertoires in cytomegalovirus infection. TCRdb fed the reads into MiXCR, producing one record per CDR3 protein. This sample carries approximately 250,000 distinct CDR3 sequences, approximately 6.7% of them seen once, and the ten largest clones take under 7.5%. The sequenced material came from PBMCs. These receptors were collected from a human donor in good health (CMV status not recorded). Some clones in this sample may be carry-over from other donors' samples. Each CDR3 is given with its conserved first and last residue. D genes are given only for firm matches. Some rows have no size entry. The others give once, few or many, or a class for an expanded clone.

D: TRBD2
J: TRBJ2-1
size: many
V: TRBV7-2
DNA: TGTGCCAGCAGCGTACTAGCGGGCGTTTACAATGAGCAGTTCTTC
CDR3: CASSVLAGVYNEQFF

D: -
J: TRBJ1-2
size: many
V: TRBV6-5
DNA: TGTGCCAGCAGTTTTTACAGGGACGATGGCTACACCTTC
CDR3: CASSFYRDDGYTF

D: -
J: TRBJ1-3
size: many
V: TRBV20-1
DNA: TGCAGTGCTACGCCTGTATCTGGAAACACCATATATTTT
CDR3: CSATPVSGNTIYF

D: -
J: TRBJ1-6
size: many
V: TRBV20-1
DNA: TGCAGTGCTAGAGATCCATTAGGCAGGAGTTCACCCCTCCACTTT
CDR3: CSARDPLGRSSPLHF

D: -
J: TRBJ2-2
size: many
V: TRBV19
DNA: TGTGCCAGTAGTATACAGGGGGAGCTGTTTTTT
CDR3: CASSIQGELFF

D: -
J: TRBJ1-1
size: many
V: TRBV19
DNA: TGTGCCAGTAGTATAGGATGGCCAATGTCGGGAACTGAAGCTTTCTTT
CDR3: CASSIGWPMSGTEAFF

D: TRBD1
J: TRBJ1-1
size: many
V: TRBV20-1
DNA: TGCAGTGCTAGAGACCGGGGACAGGGGCATAACACTGAAGCTTTCTTT
CDR3: CSARDRGQGHNTEAFF

D: -
J: TRBJ2-3
size: many
V: TRBV29-1
DNA: TGCAGCGCATCTGATGCAGGCACAGATACGCAGTATTTT
CDR3: CSASDAGTDTQYF

D: -
J: TRBJ1-1
size: -
V: TRBV10-3
DNA: TGTGCCATCACCGGAGGACAGTACACTGAAGCTTTCTTT
CDR3: CAITGGQYTEAFF

D: -
J: TRBJ1-4
size: many
V: TRBV6-5
DNA: TGTGCCAGCAGTTACAGGGTCCCAACTAATGAAAAACTGTTTTTT
CDR3: CASSYRVPTNEKLFF

D: -
J: TRBJ2-4
size: -
V: TRBV28
DNA: TGTGCCAGCAGGGAAACAGGGGGGGACATTCAGTACTTC
CDR3: CASRETGGDIQYF

D: -
J: TRBJ2-1
size: -
V: TRBV11-2
DNA: TGTGCCAGCAGCTTGATGGCTAGCCGGGTCAATGAGCAGTTCTTC
CDR3: CASSLMASRVNEQFF

D: -
J: TRBJ1-6
size: many
V: TRBV19
DNA: TGTGCCAGTAGTACCCGGGACGCAAGGAATTCACCCCTCCACTTT
CDR3: CASSTRDARNSPLHF

D: TRBD1
J: TRBJ1-1
size: -
V: TRBV13
DNA: TGTGCCAGCAGCCGGGGACAGGACCCTGAAGCTTTCTTT
CDR3: CASSRGQDPEAFF

D: -
J: TRBJ2-2
size: many
V: TRBV10-2
DNA: TGCGCCAGCAGCGAGACCCTAGTCGGGGAGCTGTTTTTT
CDR3: CASSETLVGELFF

D: -
J: TRBJ2-1
size: few
V: TRBV5-1
DNA: TGCGCCAGCAGCTTGGGGGCGTACTTCGATGAGCAGTTCTTC
CDR3: CASSLGAYFDEQFF

D: -
J: TRBJ2-5
size: many
V: TRBV6-2/TRBV6-3
DNA: TGTGCCAGCAGTCAGGAGCAAGAGACCCAGTACTTC
CDR3: CASSQEQETQYF

D: TRBD1
J: TRBJ2-1
size: many
V: TRBV2
DNA: TGTGCCAGCAGTGGACAGGGAAGCTCCTACAATGAGCAGTTCTTC
CDR3: CASSGQGSSYNEQFF

D: -
J: TRBJ1-4
size: many
V: TRBV7-9
DNA: TGTGCCAGCAGCTTAGGGGGCCCATATGAAAAACTGTTTTTT
CDR3: CASSLGGPYEKLFF

D: -
J: TRBJ2-2
size: many
V: TRBV6-2/TRBV6-3
DNA: TGTGCCAGCAAAAACGGGGAGCTGTTTTTT
CDR3: CASKNGELFF

D: -
J: TRBJ1-1
size: -
V: TRBV14
DNA: TGTGCCAGCAGCCAACGGGGGGAGGTCGATGGAGCTTTCTTT
CDR3: CASSQRGEVDGAFF

D: -
J: TRBJ1-2
size: many
V: TRBV7-9
DNA: TGTGCCAGCAGCACCCAGATCGGGGGAAGTGGCTACGGCTACACCTTC
CDR3: CASSTQIGGSGYGYTF

D: -
J: TRBJ1-4
size: once
V: TRBV7-2
DNA: TGTGCCAGCAGTTCGGAACAGGGAGAAAGGACAAAACTGTTTTTT
CDR3: CASSSEQGERTKLFF

D: -
J: TRBJ2-3
size: many
V: TRBV2
DNA: TGTGCCAGCAGTGAAGAGAGGGATACGCAGTATTTT
CDR3: CASSEERDTQYF

D: -
J: TRBJ2-6
size: many
V: TRBV6-2/TRBV6-3
DNA: TGTGCCAGCAGTCGCGCCGCCGGAGGGATCTCTGGGGCCAACGTCCTGACTTTC
CDR3: CASSRAAGGISGANVLTF

D: -
J: TRBJ1-2
size: many
V: TRBV20-1
DNA: TGCAGTGCCGGGGGGGGATATGACTATGGCTACACCTTC
CDR3: CSAGGGYDYGYTF

D: -
J: TRBJ1-5
size: many
V: TRBV6-2/TRBV6-3
DNA: TGTGCCAGCAGGCAACTGGGAGGGGCGGACAATCAGCCCCAGCATTTT
CDR3: CASRQLGGADNQPQHF

D: TRBD1
J: TRBJ1-2
size: many
V: TRBV5-5
DNA: TGTGCCAGCAGCCAACTAGACAGGGGGAGAGATGGCTACACCTTC
CDR3: CASSQLDRGRDGYTF

D: -
J: TRBJ2-2
size: many
V: TRBV11-3
DNA: TGTGCCAGCAGCTTATCGAGGGATTTGGGCACCGGGGAGCTGTTTTTT
CDR3: CASSLSRDLGTGELFF

D: -
J: TRBJ1-2
size: many
V: TRBV7-9
DNA: TGTGCCAGCAGCTTTAAAGACTCATCGTTTAACTATGGCTACACCTTC
CDR3: CASSFKDSSFNYGYTF

D: -
J: TRBJ2-7
size: many
V: TRBV19
DNA: TGTGCCAGTAGTATCGCGGCAGGAAACTACGAGCAGTACTTC
CDR3: CASSIAAGNYEQYF

D: -
J: TRBJ2-6
size: many
V: TRBV29-1
DNA: TGCAGCGTTGAGGGCGCCCCTGGGGCCAACGTCCTGACTTTC
CDR3: CSVEGAPGANVLTF

D: -
J: TRBJ2-3
size: many
V: TRBV7-2
DNA: TGTGCCAGCAGCTTAGGTAGATTGTCCCTCGCTAGCACAGATACGCAGTATTTT
CDR3: CASSLGRLSLASTDTQYF

D: -
J: TRBJ2-3
size: few
V: TRBV29-1
DNA: TGCAGCGCCCACCGGACAGGGAGGGTAGATACGCAGTATTTT
CDR3: CSAHRTGRVDTQYF

D: -
J: TRBJ2-2
size: many
V: TRBV7-2
DNA: TGTGCCAGCAGCTTAGACGGGGCCAGAAAGAACACCGGGGAGCTGTTTTTT
CDR3: CASSLDGARKNTGELFF

D: TRBD1
J: TRBJ2-3
size: many
V: TRBV7-2
DNA: TGTGCCAGCAGCCCCGGACAGGGTAGAAGCACAGATACGCAGTATTTT
CDR3: CASSPGQGRSTDTQYF

D: TRBD2
J: TRBJ2-1
size: many
V: TRBV5-1
DNA: TGCGCCAGCAGCTTCAGCGGGGCAGTCTCCTACAATGAGCAGTTCTTC
CDR3: CASSFSGAVSYNEQFF

D: -
J: TRBJ2-1
size: many
V: TRBV5-6
DNA: TGTGCCAGCAGCTATGGATACAACAATGAGCAGTTCTTC
CDR3: CASSYGYNNEQFF

D: TRBD1
J: TRBJ2-6
size: many
V: TRBV7-9
DNA: TGTGCCAGCAGCTTGACAGGGCTTGACTCTGGGGCCAACGTCCTGACTTTC
CDR3: CASSLTGLDSGANVLTF

D: -
J: TRBJ1-2
size: many
V: TRBV15
DNA: TGTGCCACCAGCAGAGAGGGTTATGGCTACACCTTC
CDR3: CATSREGYGYTF

D: -
J: TRBJ1-2
size: -
V: TRBV7-9
DNA: TGTGCCAGCAGCCAAGTGCGGAGTTGGGGCTACACCTTC
CDR3: CASSQVRSWGYTF

D: -
J: TRBJ2-7
size: many
V: TRBV4-3
DNA: TGCGCCAGCAGCCAGGCGGCTACCTACGAGCAGTACTTC
CDR3: CASSQAATYEQYF

D: TRBD1
J: TRBJ2-2
size: many
V: TRBV7-8
DNA: TGTGCCGTCAAACTACAGGGGGCGAACACCGGGGAGCTGTTTTTT
CDR3: CAVKLQGANTGELFF

D: -
J: TRBJ1-1
size: many
V: TRBV7-2
DNA: TGTGCCAGCAGCTTAGGGGCCGCGGCTAACACTGAAGCTTTCTTT
CDR3: CASSLGAAANTEAFF

D: TRBD2
J: TRBJ2-6
size: many
V: TRBV7-6
DNA: TGTGCCAGCAGCCTTAAGCGGGGAGACTCTGGGGCCAACGTCCTGACTTTC
CDR3: CASSLKRGDSGANVLTF

D: TRBD2
J: TRBJ2-3
size: few
V: TRBV4-1
DNA: TGCGCCAGCAGCTATTACGAAGCCCAACGGACTAGCGGACTTGGTGATACGCAGTATTTT
CDR3: CASSYYEAQRTSGLGDTQYF

D: -
J: TRBJ2-3
size: many
V: TRBV11-2
DNA: TGTGCCAGCAGCCAGGGTCTAATGGGGACAGATACGCAGTATTTT
CDR3: CASSQGLMGTDTQYF

D: TRBD2
J: TRBJ2-4
size: many
V: TRBV5-5
DNA: TGTGCCAGCAGCTTCCAGGCGGGAGTGGACATTCAGTACTTC
CDR3: CASSFQAGVDIQYF

D: TRBD1
J: TRBJ1-5
size: many
V: TRBV7-2
DNA: TGTGCCAGCAGTCAGGGACAGAATCAGCCCCAGCATTTT
CDR3: CASSQGQNQPQHF

D: -
J: TRBJ1-1
size: many
V: TRBV29-1
DNA: TGCAGCGTTGAGCACAGGTTGGTGAACACTGAAGCTTTCTTT
CDR3: CSVEHRLVNTEAFF

D: TRBD1
J: TRBJ1-1
size: few
V: TRBV20-1
DNA: TGCAGTGTAAGTAAGGGGGCGAACACTGAAGCTTTCTTT
CDR3: CSVSKGANTEAFF

D: -
J: TRBJ2-3
size: many
V: TRBV7-6
DNA: TGTGCCAGCAGCTTAGCATCCGGGTCAGATACGCAGTATTTT
CDR3: CASSLASGSDTQYF

D: -
J: TRBJ1-2
size: many
V: TRBV6-2/TRBV6-3
DNA: TGTGCCAGCAGTCCGGCCTATGGCTACACCTTC
CDR3: CASSPAYGYTF

D: -
J: TRBJ2-3
size: many
V: TRBV20-1
DNA: TGCAGTGCTAGAGATCAAGTGGGCACAGATACGCAGTATTTT
CDR3: CSARDQVGTDTQYF

D: -
J: TRBJ2-1
size: many
V: TRBV29-1
DNA: TGCAGCGGTTGGCACGTTGAGCAGTTCTTC
CDR3: CSGWHVEQFF

D: -
J: TRBJ2-2
size: many
V: TRBV20-1
DNA: TGCAGTGCCAAGCCAGGGGCGAACACCGGGGAGCTGTTTTTT
CDR3: CSAKPGANTGELFF

D: TRBD2
J: TRBJ2-7
size: many
V: TRBV5-6
DNA: TGTGCCAGCAGCTTGTATCCGGGGGGGGCCTACGAGCAGTACTTC
CDR3: CASSLYPGGAYEQYF

D: -
J: TRBJ2-5
size: many
V: TRBV12-3/TRBV12-4
DNA: TGTGCCAGCAGTTTAAGGGGACACAGGGAGACCCAGTACTTC
CDR3: CASSLRGHRETQYF

D: -
J: TRBJ2-4
size: many
V: TRBV5-6
DNA: TGTGCCAGCAGCTTGGGTGTTAGCTCCGGCATTCAGTACTTC
CDR3: CASSLGVSSGIQYF

D: TRBD1
J: TRBJ1-4
size: many
V: TRBV28
DNA: TGTGCCAGCAGCGCCCGGGACAGGGCTTCAACTAATGAAAAACTGTTTTTT
CDR3: CASSARDRASTNEKLFF